The 21 T cell receptor beta chains given below trace back to one sample, sequenced in a study of T cell clonality in common variable immunodeficiency. Study conclusions and caveats: Fewer deletions and N-nucleotide insertions were reportedly seen in common variable immunodeficiency TCR beta sequences.

No antigen has been identified for these receptors. Profiling relied on immunoSEQ multiplex PCR, and the TCRdb table lists in-frame clones only, not all of them. The sample is made up of about 32,000 clones, none counted only once. Sequenced sample: peripheral blood mononuclear cells. The origin of the receptors is a human donor with common variable immunodeficiency.

Partial CDR3 DNA: TGTGCCAGCAGTGAAGTTTTCTTAGCGGGGGGGCTAGCCAAAAACATT. Protein product: CASSEVFLAGGLAKNI. The full CDR3 reads CASSEVFLAGGLAKNIQYF. This chain uses TRBV6-1 with TRBJ2-4; 11 nucleotides align to TRBD2. With the read ending 3 residues before the CDR3 end, the germline J gene is used to fill in that end. Germline CDR1 is MNHNS and CDR2 is SASEGT. Trimming cost V 1 base and J 0 bases; bases outside gene matches: 8. The CDR3 totals 19 residues.

This clone has only a few counts. CDR3 sequence reads: CASSGLTGPGELFF. Incomplete CDR3 DNA: TGTGCCAGTAGTGGTCTGACAGGCCCCGGGGAG. The chain employs TRBV19 and TRBJ2-2, with TRBD1 as a possible D gene (6 bases). The read ends 3 residues before the CDR3 terminus; that terminus is restored from the germline J gene. CDR3 length equals 14 residues. CDR1 and CDR2 (germline): LNHDA, SQIVND (reference sequence). The V and J ends lost 5 bases and 6 bases respectively, with 13 bases between them. Drawing the rest from reference TRBV19 and TRBJ2-2, the complete variable domain is DGGITQSPKYLFRKEGQNVTLSCEQNLNHDAMYWYRQDPGQGLRLIYYSQIVNDFQKGDIAEGYSVSREKKESFPLTVTSAQKNPTAFYLCASSGLTGPGELFFGEGSRLTVL.

This clone was counted at least ten times. The sequenced fragment ends 3 residues before the CDR3 boundary, so the rest is inferred from the germline J gene. The chain has TRBV5-1 and TRBJ2-3; possibly TRBD2 for D (7 bases). From germline, CDR1 is SGHRS and CDR2 YFSETQ. The V and J ends lost 7 bases and 5 bases respectively, with 23 bases between them. This CDR3 has 16 amino acids. The CDR3 protein is CASQRRGGASGDTQYF. The DNA read from the CDR3 is TGCGCCAGCCAAAGGCGCGGGGGCGCCTCCGGAGATACG.

This clone was detected ten times or more. The DNA ends 3 residues before the CDR3 does, and the rest of the CDR3 is filled in from the germline J gene. The rearrangement joins TRBV2 to TRBJ1-2; TRBD1 is a possible D gene (6 bases). The germline V gene encodes CDR1 SNHLY and CDR2 FYNNEI. The CDR3 is 14 residues long. Trimming pared 7 bases from V and 3 bases from J, leaving 15 bases between. The sequenced part of the CDR3 DNA is TGTGCCAGCACTGAGGGGGGGCGGTACTATGGC. Its protein is CASTEGGRYYG. The full CDR3 reads CASTEGGRYYGYTF. Full variable domain (missing parts from reference TRBV2 and TRBJ1-2): EPEVTQTPSHQVTQMGQEVILRCVPISNHLYFYWYRQILGQKVEFLVSFYNNEISEKSEIFDDQFSVERPDGSNFTLKIRSTKLEDSAMYFCASTEGGRYYGYTFGSGTRLTVV.

This clone was seen more than once but under ten times. The read comes to an end 3 residues before the CDR3 does, leaving the germline J gene to fill in the end. The chain joins TRBV30 to TRBJ1-6, with TRBD1 identical over 7 bases. The CDR3 has 14 amino acids. CDR1 and CDR2 from the germline V gene are GTSNPN and SVGIG (reference sequence). V lost 3 bases to trimming and J lost 7 bases; unmatched junction nucleotides: 6. The part of the CDR3 DNA that was read is TGTGCCTGGAGCGCGGGACAGTCAAATTCACCC. Protein product: CAWSAGQSNSP. The whole CDR3 protein is CAWSAGQSNSPLHF.

Turning to this clone: The CDR3 end lies 3 residues beyond the end of the read and is filled in from the germline J gene. The chain links TRBV7-8 to TRBJ2-1, with D maybe TRBD1 (6 bases). Germline CDR1 and CDR2: SGHVS and FQNEAQ. V lost 3 bases and J 5 bases, leaving 14 bases between the germline ends. The CDR3 is 15 amino acids. The CDR3 sequence: CASSLRGWFDNEQFF. The CDR3 DNA, read in part, is TGTGCCAGCAGCTTGAGGGGGTGGTTTGACAATGAG.

Worth noting for this clone: Read data end 3 residues before the CDR3 end; the end is taken from the germline J gene. The chain is built from TRBV19 and TRBJ1-1; D ambiguous. The germline V gene has CDR1 LNHDA and CDR2 SQIVND (reference sequence). The CDR3 consists of 13 residues. The ends were cut back, 1 base at V and 5 bases at J, with 8 bases in the middle. The sequenced CDR3 bases are TGTGCCAGTAGTATAGGGTTAGGGACTGAA. Its protein is CASSIGLGTE. The CDR3 in its entirety is CASSIGLGTEAFF.

A note on this clone: The read falls 3 residues short of the CDR3 end, and the missing part is taken from the germline J gene. V and J are TRBV19 and TRBJ2-6; D unclear. Germline CDR1 reads LNHDA; CDR2 reads SQIVND (reference sequence). Trimming removed 2 bases at V and 0 bases at J, with 5 bases between. The CDR3 extends over 15 amino acids. The CDR3 DNA, read in part, is TGTGCCAGTAGTATAAAATACTCTGGGGCCAACGTC. Amino acid sequence: CASSIKYSGANV. The entire CDR3 is CASSIKYSGANVLTF.

Points on this clone: From the germline J gene comes the end of the CDR3, since the read stops 3 residues before it. J is TRBJ2-1 and V is TRBV19, with D maybe TRBD1 (6 bases). The V and J ends lost 3 bases and 6 bases respectively, with 15 bases between them. The CDR3 extends over 15 amino acids. Germline V gene sequence: CDR1 LNHDA, CDR2 SQIVND (reference sequence). The covered CDR3 bases are TGTGCCAGTAGTATTCTACAGGGTGGTCGCAATGAG. Translated, it gives CASSILQGGRNE. The entire CDR3 reads CASSILQGGRNEQFF.

This clone was found many times. The CDR3 is cut off 3 residues early in the read; its end comes from the germline J gene. This rearrangement joins TRBV18 to TRBJ2-1, with 8 bases aligning to TRBD2. Germline lookup yields CDR1 KGHSH and CDR2 LQKENI. V lost 2 bases to trimming and J lost 4 bases; unmatched junction nucleotides: 7. The CDR3 runs 16 residues. CDR3 sequence: CASSPKVGGGYNEQFF. CDR3 DNA (partial): TGTGCCAGCTCACCAAAGGTCGGGGGGGGATACAATGAG.

A word on this clone: From the germline J gene comes the end of the CDR3, since the read stops 3 residues before it. The chain carries TRBV7-8 and TRBJ1-6; no firm D call. The germline V and J ends were trimmed by 0 bases and 5 bases, with 11 bases remaining between them. This CDR3 is 16 amino acids long. Germline assignment: CDR1 SGHVS and CDR2 FQNEAQ. Here the CDR3 reads CASSLAGTDNNSPLHF. The CDR3 DNA, read in part, is TGTGCCAGCAGCTTAGCGGGCACAGACAATAATTCACCC.

This clone was counted between two and nine times. The read gets to within 3 residues of the CDR3 end, and the germline J gene fills in the rest. The chain carries TRBV7-9 and TRBJ2-2; 8 bases map to TRBD2. The ends lost 1 base at V and 9 bases at J; junction bases unmatched: 7. The CDR3 runs to 15 residues. Looked up from germline, CDR1 is SEHNR and CDR2 is FQNEAQ (reference sequence). The DNA read from the CDR3 is TGTGCCAGCAGCTTAGAAGAAGCGGGGGCGAGGGAG. It is translated as CASSLEEAGARE. The entire CDR3 sequence reads CASSLEEAGARELFF.

This clone was detected only a few times. The DNA ends 3 residues before the CDR3 does, and the rest of the CDR3 is filled in from the germline J gene. The V call is TRBV29-1, the J call TRBJ1-5; TRBD1 matches 9 bases. CDR3 length: 13 residues. Trimming took 7 bases from V and 3 from J; bases not matched to a gene: 4. CDR1 and CDR2 (germline): SQVTM, ANQGSEA. The DNA read from the CDR3 is TGCAGCGGGGGACAGGGAGTCAATCAGCCC. Amino acid sequence: CSGGQGVNQP. The CDR3 as a whole reads CSGGQGVNQPQHF.

This clone was counted a few times. The read finishes 3 residues shy of the CDR3 end, and the germline J gene is used to complete it. The gene calls are TRBV7-9 and TRBJ2-3; D is undetermined. Germline assignment: CDR1 SEHNR and CDR2 FQNEAQ (reference sequence). V lost 3 bases to trimming and J lost 4 bases, with 8 bases between them. The CDR3 has 13 residues. The CDR3 loop is CASSLKGPDTQYF. CDR3 bases read: TGTGCCAGCAGCTTGAAAGGGCCAGATACG.

This clone has ten or more counts. The DNA read from the CDR3 is TGTGCCAGCTCTCAACAGGGGAACGAG. Translated, it gives CASSQQGNE. The full CDR3 protein is CASSQQGNEQYF. The chain combines TRBV18 with TRBJ2-7, with TRBD1 matching 7 bases. Read coverage stops 3 residues before the CDR3 terminus; the germline J gene supplies the remainder. The CDR3 has 12 amino acids. The V gene end was trimmed by 6 bases and the J gene end by 5 bases; junction bases not matched to a gene: 4. Looked up from germline, CDR1 is KGHSH and CDR2 is LQKENI.

This clone came up many times. From the germline J gene comes the end of the CDR3, since the read stops 3 residues before it. This sequence joins TRBV20-1 and TRBJ2-1, with D maybe TRBD2 (6 bases). Looked up from germline, CDR1 is DFQATT and CDR2 is SNEGSKA (reference sequence). The CDR3 is made up of 13 amino acids. With 7 bases removed from V and 3 bases from J, the gap between germline ends came to 13 bases. The CDR3: CSVDAGGYNEQFF. Partial CDR3 DNA: TGCAGTGTTGACGCCGGGGGCTACAATGAG.

This clone is labeled as medium-sized (0.01 to 0.1%). The read ends 3 residues shy of where the CDR3 ends; the end is completed using the germline J gene. This CDR3 is also generated by other DNA sequences in the sample. This chain links TRBV5-4 with TRBJ2-2, with D perhaps matching TRBD1 (6 bases). Germline V gene lookup returns CDR1 SGHNT and CDR2 YYREEE (reference sequence). Trimming removed 4 bases at V and 6 bases at J, with 16 bases between. This CDR3 is built from 15 residues. The CDR3 DNA, read in part, is TGTGCCAGCAGCCCCTCCACAGGGCTTCCCGGGGAG. Amino acids: CASSPSTGLPGE. The full CDR3 reads CASSPSTGLPGELFF.

The sample holds a few counts of this clone. The sequence runs out 3 residues before the end of the CDR3; the remainder is reconstructed from the germline J gene. The J gene is TRBJ2-7, the V gene TRBV7-2, with D maybe TRBD1 (5 bases). Per germline, CDR1 SGHTA and CDR2 FQGNSA. The CDR3 covers 13 residues. The V end lost 5 bases, the J end lost 5 bases, and 13 bases lay between the germline ends. The covered CDR3 bases are TGTGCCAGCAGCCCCTCCAGGGTGGACGAG. Protein: CASSPSRVDE. The CDR3 reads in full as CASSPSRVDEQYF.

A few counts support this clone. Sequencing ends 3 residues short of the CDR3 end; the germline J gene provides the rest. The V and J genes are TRBV19 and TRBJ1-1, with TRBD1 matching 10 bases. CDR1 LNHDA and CDR2 SQIVND come from the germline V gene (reference sequence). V lost 6 bases to trimming and J lost 6 bases; unmatched junction nucleotides: 7. CDR3 length equals 14 residues. CDR3 bases read: TGTGCCAGTAGAGGACAGGGGGGGACCGCTGAA. As protein: CASRGQGGTAE. The complete CDR3 sequence is CASRGQGGTAEAFF.

This clone showed up many times. The junction departs from the called germline gene at one end, perhaps through a read error. The read falls 3 residues short of the CDR3 end, and the missing part is taken from the germline J gene. The genes are TRBV10-3 and TRBJ2-7, with 10 bases identical to TRBD1. From germline, CDR1 is ENHRY and CDR2 SYGVKD. The CDR3 sequence is 13 residues long. The CDR3 is CAINEDRGYEQYF. CDR3 DNA, as far as it was read: TGTGCCATCAATGAGGACAGGGGGTACGAG.

This clone was detected only a few times. The read ends 3 residues shy of where the CDR3 ends; the end is completed using the germline J gene. The genes are TRBV2 and TRBJ2-1, with D possibly being TRBD2 (5 bases). The CDR3 length is 14 residues. V lost 3 bases and J lost 7, with 13 bases in between. Per germline, CDR1 SNHLY and CDR2 FYNNEI. The CDR3 sequence: CASSDRSGWNEQFF. Incomplete CDR3 DNA: TGTGCCAGCAGTGACAGATCGGGGTGGAATGAG.